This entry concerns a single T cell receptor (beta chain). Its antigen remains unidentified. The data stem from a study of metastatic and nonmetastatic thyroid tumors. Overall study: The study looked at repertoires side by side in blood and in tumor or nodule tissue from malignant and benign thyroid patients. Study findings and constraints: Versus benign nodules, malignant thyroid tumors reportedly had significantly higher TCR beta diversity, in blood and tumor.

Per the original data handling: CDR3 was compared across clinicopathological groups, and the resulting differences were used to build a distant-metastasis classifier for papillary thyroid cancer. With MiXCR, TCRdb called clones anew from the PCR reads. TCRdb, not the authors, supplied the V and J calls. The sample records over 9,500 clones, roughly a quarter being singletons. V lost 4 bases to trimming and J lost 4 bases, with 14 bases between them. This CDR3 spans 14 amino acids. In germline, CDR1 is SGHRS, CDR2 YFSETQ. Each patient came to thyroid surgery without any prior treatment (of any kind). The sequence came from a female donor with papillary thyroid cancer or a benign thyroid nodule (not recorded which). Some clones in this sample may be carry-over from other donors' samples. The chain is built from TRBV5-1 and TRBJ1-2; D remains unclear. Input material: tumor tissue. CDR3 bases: TGCGCCAGCAGCCCACTCCTTTGGGCCTATGGCTACACCTTC. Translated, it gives CASSPLLWAYGYTF. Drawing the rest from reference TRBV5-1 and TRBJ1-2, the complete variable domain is KAGVTQTPRYLIKTRGQQVTLSCSPISGHRSVSWYQQTPGQGLQFLFEYFSETQRNKGNFPGRFSGRQFSNSRSEMNVSTLELGDSALYLCASSPLLWAYGYTFGSGTRLTVV.